Listed below are T cell receptor beta chains from one sample, sequenced in a study of graft-versus-host responses after intestinal transplantation. Only in-frame clones appear in the TCRdb table, and some are missing; sequencing was by immunoSEQ multiplex PCR. Here the sample spans around 100,000 clones, more than 80% being singletons. Their recognized antigens are unknown. Sequencing was performed on unstimulated CD4+ T cells sorted from spleen or lymph node cells, taken before transplant. These receptors all stem from a human donor who was the organ donor for an intestinal transplant. CDR3s include the opening cysteine and the closing phenylalanine or tryptophan. The order of the fields is V gene, D gene, clone size, CDR3 length, J gene, CDR3 DNA, CDR3 protein. A D gene is named only where the DNA matches it firmly. The listing skips clone size in some rows; elsewhere it reads once, few, many or a size class.

TRBV19	.	.	15	TRBJ1-4	TGTGCCAGTAGTATAGCAGGGGCAACTAATGAAAAACTGTTTTTT	CASSIAGATNEKLFF
TRBV2	.	.	14	TRBJ1-2	TGTGCCAGCAGAGGTCGGGCCCAGCTCTATGGCTACACCTTC	CASRGRAQLYGYTF
TRBV5-5	.	.	14	TRBJ1-1	TGTGCCAGCAGCTTCGCGGTCCTAAACACTGAAGCTTTCTTT	CASSFAVLNTEAFF
TRBV10-3	TRBD1	.	16	TRBJ1-1	TGTGCCACGAATGAGGGGACAGGGGGTCGTGACACTGAAGCTTTCTTT	CATNEGTGGRDTEAFF
TRBV30	.	.	14	TRBJ1-2	TGTGCCTGGAGCCTCATGGGGGGGTACTATGGCTACACCTTC	CAWSLMGGYYGYTF
TRBV6-5	.	.	14	TRBJ1-2	TGTGCCAGCAGACGAGCGGGGGAAATCTATGGCTACACCTTC	CASRRAGEIYGYTF
TRBV19	.	.	13	TRBJ2-5	TGTGCCAGTAGTCCCGTCGGGGGAGAGACCCAGTACTTC	CASSPVGGETQYF
TRBV6-6	TRBD1	.	16	TRBJ2-4	TGTGCCAGCAGTCGCACAGGGGGCGCCTCCAAAAACATTCAGTACTTC	CASSRTGGASKNIQYF
TRBV11-2	.	.	15	TRBJ2-3	TGTGCCAGCAGCTTTAGACGGGACAGCACAGATACGCAGTATTTT	CASSFRRDSTDTQYF
TRBV21-1	.	.	14	TRBJ2-7	TGTGCCAGCAGCAAAGGACAGCCCTCCTACGAGCAGTACTTC	CASSKGQPSYEQYF
TRBV7-3	TRBD2	.	15	TRBJ2-2	TGTGCCAGCAGCTTGTCTCTAGCGGGTGCCGGGGAGCTGTTTTTT	CASSLSLAGAGELFF
TRBV6-1	.	.	14	TRBJ2-7	TGTGCCAGCAGCCTGGGACCGCGGGCCTACGAGCAGTACTTC	CASSLGPRAYEQYF
TRBV4-1	TRBD2	.	20	TRBJ2-7	TGCGCCAGCAGCCAAGATCCGCGACTAGCGGGGACCAAGGACTCCTACGAGCAGTACTTC	CASSQDPRLAGTKDSYEQYF
TRBV5-1	TRBD1	.	14	TRBJ2-7	TGCGCCAGCAGCCCCGGGACAGCCTACTACGAGCAGTACTTC	CASSPGTAYYEQYF
TRBV6-5	TRBD1	.	14	TRBJ1-1	TGTGCCAGCAGTCTCCCGGGACAGGGGACTGAAGCTTTCTTT	CASSLPGQGTEAFF
TRBV5-6	TRBD1	.	13	TRBJ2-7	TGTGCCAGCAGCGCCAACAGGGGCCACGAGCAGTACTTC	CASSANRGHEQYF
TRBV19	.	.	14	TRBJ1-4	TGTGCCAGCAGTCCGGGGGGGGATAATGAAAAACTGTTTTTT	CASSPGGDNEKLFF
TRBV7-2	.	.	14	TRBJ1-1	TGTGCCAGCAGCTTAGCAGGGGAGTACACTGAAGCTTTCTTT	CASSLAGEYTEAFF
TRBV7-2	.	.	15	TRBJ2-5	TGTGCCAGCAGCCCCCCTACCCCCCGTCCCGGGACCCAGTACTTC	CASSPPTPRPGTQYF
TRBV21-1	.	.	19	TRBJ2-3	TGTGCCAGCAGCAAGATCCCCGGGACTAGCGGGAGGGCTCCAGGAACGCAGTATTTT	CASSKIPGTSGRAPGTQYF
TRBV20-1	.	.	10	TRBJ2-1	TGCAGTGCTGAAGCCAATGAGCAGTTCTTC	CSAEANEQFF
TRBV21-1	.	.	16	TRBJ2-7	TGTGCCAGCAGCAAAGAAACCAACAGGGCCGCGTACGAGCAGTACTTC	CASSKETNRAAYEQYF
TRBV6-1	.	.	15	TRBJ2-3	TGTGCCAGCAGGTGGACAGCTTCGAGCACAGATACGCAGTATTTT	CASRWTASSTDTQYF
TRBV6-5	.	.	15	TRBJ1-1	TGTGCCACCCAGAAAGATCGGGGAATGAACACTGAAGCTTTCTTT	CATQKDRGMNTEAFF
TRBV5-1	.	.	16	TRBJ2-6	TGCGCCAGCAGCTTGATACCAGGCTCTGGGGCCAACGTCCTGACTTTC	CASSLIPGSGANVLTF
TRBV7-2	TRBD2	once	15	TRBJ2-7	TGTGCCAGCAGCCTACTAGCGGGAGGGACCTACGAGCAGTACTTC	CASSLLAGGTYEQYF
TRBV15	TRBD1	.	17	TRBJ1-1	TGTGCCACCAGCAGAGCTTATGGGGGACAGATAAACACTGAAGCTTTCTTT	CATSRAYGGQINTEAFF
TRBV18	TRBD2	.	16	TRBJ2-2	TGTGCCAGCTCACCACAACTAGCGGGAGACCCCGGGGAGCTGTTTTTT	CASSPQLAGDPGELFF
TRBV11-2	.	.	15	TRBJ1-3	TGTGCCAGCAGCCCCCGACCTTTCTCTGGAAACACCATATATTTT	CASSPRPFSGNTIYF
TRBV30	TRBD1	.	12	TRBJ1-2	TGTGCCTGGGGACAGGCCCGCTATGGCTACACCTTC	CAWGQARYGYTF
TRBV2	.	.	13	TRBJ1-2	TGTGCCAGCAGTCTAGGGGAGATGGGTGGCTACACCTTC	CASSLGEMGGYTF
TRBV15	.	.	16	TRBJ2-3	TGTGCCACCAGCAGAGGGCAGGGTAGCTTGGCAGATACGCAGTATTTT	CATSRGQGSLADTQYF
TRBV6-1	.	.	16	TRBJ1-1	TGTGCCAGCAGTGAACCGGGGGCAGCCCAAAACACTGAAGCTTTCTTT	CASSEPGAAQNTEAFF
TRBV28	TRBD1	.	14	TRBJ1-2	TGTGCCAGCAGTCGGGACAGAGCTAACTATGGCTACACCTTC	CASSRDRANYGYTF
TRBV9	.	.	13	TRBJ1-2	TGTGCCAGCAGCCATGACCGAAACTATGGCTACACCTTC	CASSHDRNYGYTF
TRBV20-1	TRBD1	few	11	TRBJ2-7	TGCAGTTTGGACAGGGGGTACGAGCAGTACTTC	CSLDRGYEQYF
TRBV10-3	TRBD1	.	14	TRBJ2-1	TGTGCCATCATGCCGGGACAGGGGTACAATGAGCAGTTCTTC	CAIMPGQGYNEQFF
TRBV28	.	.	14	TRBJ2-7	TGTGCCAGCAGTTTACGGAGTCTGAGGCACGAGCAGTACTTC	CASSLRSLRHEQYF
TRBV5-1	.	.	17	TRBJ1-1	TGCGCCAGCAGCTTGGTTACTGGGGTTATCCCGGACACTGAAGCTTTCTTT	CASSLVTGVIPDTEAFF
TRBV25-1	.	.	13	TRBJ1-3	TGTGCCAGCAGTAGGGGCACTGGAAACACCATATATTTT	CASSRGTGNTIYF
TRBV6-5	.	.	13	TRBJ2-2	TGTGCCAGCACCGGGACTGGGACCGGGGAGCTGTTTTTT	CASTGTGTGELFF
TRBV30	.	.	13	TRBJ1-2	TGTGCCTGGAGTGTTCTGCCAGGCCCTCGATACACCTTC	CAWSVLPGPRYTF
TRBV7-2	.	.	14	TRBJ2-2	TGTGCCAGCAGCTCTATCAAGAACACCGGGGAGCTGTTTTTT	CASSSIKNTGELFF
TRBV7-2	TRBD2	once	15	TRBJ2-7	TGTGCCAGCAGCCCTGAGAGCGGGGGCTCCTACGAGCAGTACTTC	CASSPESGGSYEQYF
TRBV30	TRBD1	.	12	TRBJ1-2	TGTGCCTGGACAGGGGGTCCCTATGGCTACACCTTC	CAWTGGPYGYTF
TRBV2	.	.	15	TRBJ2-1	TGTGCCAGCAGTGAACGTAGGACTACGAACAATGAGCAGTTCTTC	CASSERRTTNNEQFF
TRBV11-2	TRBD1	.	13	TRBJ2-5	TGTGCCAGCAGCTTGGACAGGGGAGAGACCCAGTACTTC	CASSLDRGETQYF
TRBV6-1	.	.	14	TRBJ2-7	TGTGCCAGCACGGGGGGCGGCCCGACCTACGAGCAGTACTTC	CASTGGGPTYEQYF
TRBV2	.	once	12	TRBJ2-5	TGTGCCAGCAGAGGTGGGAGGGAGACCCAGTACTTC	CASRGGRETQYF
TRBV2	TRBD2	.	12	TRBJ2-5	TGTGCCAGCGCGGGAGCTAGAGAGACCCAGTACTTC	CASAGARETQYF
TRBV18	TRBD2	.	19	TRBJ2-5	TGTGCCAGCTCACTGACCCGACTAGCGGGAGGAGGGGCCCAAGAGACCCAGTACTTC	CASSLTRLAGGGAQETQYF
TRBV6-1	TRBD2	.	13	TRBJ2-7	TGTGCCAGCAGTGAGGTGCCGGGGGGCGAGCAGTACTTC	CASSEVPGGEQYF
TRBV4-1	.	.	14	TRBJ2-7	TGCGCCAGCAGCCAAGAGGTCTTATCCTACGAGCAGTACTTC	CASSQEVLSYEQYF